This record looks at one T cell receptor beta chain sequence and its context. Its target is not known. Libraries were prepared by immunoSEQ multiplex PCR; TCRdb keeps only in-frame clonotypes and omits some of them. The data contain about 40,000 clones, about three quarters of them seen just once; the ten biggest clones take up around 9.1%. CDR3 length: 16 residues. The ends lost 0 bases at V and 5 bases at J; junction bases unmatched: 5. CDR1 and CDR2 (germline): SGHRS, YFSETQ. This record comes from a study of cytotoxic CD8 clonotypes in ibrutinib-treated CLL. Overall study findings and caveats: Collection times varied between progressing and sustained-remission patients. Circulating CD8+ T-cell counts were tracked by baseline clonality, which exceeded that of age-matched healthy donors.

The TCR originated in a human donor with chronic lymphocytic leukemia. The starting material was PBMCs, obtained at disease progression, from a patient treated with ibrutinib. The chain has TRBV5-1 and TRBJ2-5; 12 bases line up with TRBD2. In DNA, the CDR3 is TGCGCCAGCAGCTTGGGACTAGCGGGGGCTAGGGAGACCCAGTACTTC. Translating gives CASSLGLAGARETQYF.